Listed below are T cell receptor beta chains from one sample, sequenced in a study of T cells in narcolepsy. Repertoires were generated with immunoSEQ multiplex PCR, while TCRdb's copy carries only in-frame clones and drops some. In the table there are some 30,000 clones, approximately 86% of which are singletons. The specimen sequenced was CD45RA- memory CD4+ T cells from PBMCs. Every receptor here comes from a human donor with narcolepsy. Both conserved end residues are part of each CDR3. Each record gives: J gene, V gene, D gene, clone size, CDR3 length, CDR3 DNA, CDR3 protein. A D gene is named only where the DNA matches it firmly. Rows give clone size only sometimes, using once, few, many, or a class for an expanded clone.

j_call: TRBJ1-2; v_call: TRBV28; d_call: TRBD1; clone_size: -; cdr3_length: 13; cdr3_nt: TGTGCCAGCAGTATGCGGACAGGGAGGTCCACCACCTTC; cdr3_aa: CASSMRTGRSTTF
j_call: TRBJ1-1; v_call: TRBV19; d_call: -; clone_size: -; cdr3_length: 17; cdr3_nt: TGTGCCAGTAGCCCATTGCGTCCGGGACCACTCAACACTGAAGCTTTCTTT; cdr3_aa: CASSPLRPGPLNTEAFF
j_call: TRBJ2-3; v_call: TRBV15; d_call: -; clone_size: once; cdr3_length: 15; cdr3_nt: TGTGCCACCAGCAGAGAAGGACGCCTCACAGATACGCAGTATTTT; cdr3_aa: CATSREGRLTDTQYF
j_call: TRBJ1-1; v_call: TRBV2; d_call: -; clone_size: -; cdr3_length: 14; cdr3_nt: TGTGCCAGCACCGCCCAGGAGGCAAGGGTTGAAGCTTTCTTT; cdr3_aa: CASTAQEARVEAFF
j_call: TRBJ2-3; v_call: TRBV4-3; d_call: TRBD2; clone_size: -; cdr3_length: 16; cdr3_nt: TGCGCCAGCAGCCAGGGGGCGGGGGGGCGCACAGATACGCAGTATTTT; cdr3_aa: CASSQGAGGRTDTQYF
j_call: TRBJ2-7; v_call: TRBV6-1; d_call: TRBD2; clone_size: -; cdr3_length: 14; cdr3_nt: TGTGCCAGCAGTGCGCAGCGGGGGGTCTACGAGCAGTACTTC; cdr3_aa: CASSAQRGVYEQYF
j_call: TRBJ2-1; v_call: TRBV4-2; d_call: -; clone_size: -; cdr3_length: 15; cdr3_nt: TGTGCCAGCAGCCAAGGAACTCGAGGTGGTTCTGAGCAGTTCTTC; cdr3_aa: CASSQGTRGGSEQFF
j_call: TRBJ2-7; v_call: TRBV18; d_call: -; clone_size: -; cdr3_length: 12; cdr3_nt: TGTGCCAGCTCACCAGGCTCCTACGAGCAGTACTTC; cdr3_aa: CASSPGSYEQYF
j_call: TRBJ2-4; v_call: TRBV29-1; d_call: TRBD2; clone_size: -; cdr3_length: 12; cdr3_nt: TGCAGCGTCGAGCGGGGGGGGAACATTCAGTACTTC; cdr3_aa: CSVERGGNIQYF
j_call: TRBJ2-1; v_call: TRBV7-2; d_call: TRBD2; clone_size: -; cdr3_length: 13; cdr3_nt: TGTGCCAGCAGCCCGTTTAGCGGGGGGGGGCAGTTCTTC; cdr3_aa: CASSPFSGGGQFF
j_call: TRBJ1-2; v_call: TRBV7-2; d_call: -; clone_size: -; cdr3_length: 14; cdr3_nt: TGTGCCAGCAGCGCCTTCCAAAGTGCGAATGGCTACACCTTC; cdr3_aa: CASSAFQSANGYTF
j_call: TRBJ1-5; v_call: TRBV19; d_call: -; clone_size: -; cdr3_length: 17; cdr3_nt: TGTGCCAGTAGTCCCCGGGACTCTCCTGGCGGCAATCAGCCCCAGCATTTT; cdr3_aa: CASSPRDSPGGNQPQHF
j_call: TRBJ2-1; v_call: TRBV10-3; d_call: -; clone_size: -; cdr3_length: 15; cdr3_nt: TGTGCCATCAGTCCCGTACTCAGCTCCTACAATGAGCAGTTCTTC; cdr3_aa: CAISPVLSSYNEQFF
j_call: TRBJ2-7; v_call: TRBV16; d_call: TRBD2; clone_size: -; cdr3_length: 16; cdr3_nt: TGTGCCAGCAGCCAATCCCCTAGCGGGAGTCGCTACGAGCAGTACTTC; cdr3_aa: CASSQSPSGSRYEQYF
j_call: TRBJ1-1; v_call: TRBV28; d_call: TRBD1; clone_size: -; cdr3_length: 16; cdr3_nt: TGTGCCAGCAGTGTCCCGCCGGGACAGGCCGGCACTGAAGCTTTCTTT; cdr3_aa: CASSVPPGQAGTEAFF
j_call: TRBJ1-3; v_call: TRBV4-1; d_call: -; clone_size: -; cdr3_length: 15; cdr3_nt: TGCGCCAGCAGCCAAGATAGGACTCTGGAAAACACCATATATTTT; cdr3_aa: CASSQDRTLENTIYF
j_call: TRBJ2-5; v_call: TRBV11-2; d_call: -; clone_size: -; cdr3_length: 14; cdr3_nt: TGTGCCAGCAGCTTAGTAAGGGACCAAGAGACCCAGTACTTC; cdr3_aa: CASSLVRDQETQYF
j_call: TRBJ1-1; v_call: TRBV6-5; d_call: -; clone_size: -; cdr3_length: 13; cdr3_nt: TGTGCCAGCATTGATCTCCGGAGGACTGAAGCTTTCTTT; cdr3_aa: CASIDLRRTEAFF
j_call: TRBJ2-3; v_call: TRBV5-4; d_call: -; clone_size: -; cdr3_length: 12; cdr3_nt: TGTGCCAGCAGCCGGAATCCGGATACGCAGTATTTT; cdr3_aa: CASSRNPDTQYF
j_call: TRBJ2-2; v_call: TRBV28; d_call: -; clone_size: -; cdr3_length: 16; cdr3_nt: TGTGCCAGCAGTGCCCCACGGGGACGGAACACCGGGGAGCTGTTTTTT; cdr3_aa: CASSAPRGRNTGELFF
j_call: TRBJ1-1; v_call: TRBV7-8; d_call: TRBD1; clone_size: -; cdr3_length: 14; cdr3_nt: TGTGCCAGCAGCCCGGGACAGATGAACACTGAAGCTTTCTTT; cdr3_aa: CASSPGQMNTEAFF
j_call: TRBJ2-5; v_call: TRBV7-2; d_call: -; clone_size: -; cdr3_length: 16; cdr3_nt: TGTGCCAGCAGCTTAGCGTCCGGAGTGGGACAAGAGACCCAGTACTTC; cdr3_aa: CASSLASGVGQETQYF
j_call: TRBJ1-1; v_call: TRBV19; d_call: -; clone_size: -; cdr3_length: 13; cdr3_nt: TGTGCCAGCGAGGACAGACCAAACACTGAAGCTTTCTTT; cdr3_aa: CASEDRPNTEAFF
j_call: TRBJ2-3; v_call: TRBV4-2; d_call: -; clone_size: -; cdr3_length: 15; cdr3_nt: TGTGCCAGCAGCCGGTCTGCGCAGAGCACAGATACGCAGTATTTT; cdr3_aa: CASSRSAQSTDTQYF
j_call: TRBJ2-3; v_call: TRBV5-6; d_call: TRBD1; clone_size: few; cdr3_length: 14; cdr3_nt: TGTGCCAGCAGCGGGCGACAGGGAGTGGATACGCAGTATTTT; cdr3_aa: CASSGRQGVDTQYF
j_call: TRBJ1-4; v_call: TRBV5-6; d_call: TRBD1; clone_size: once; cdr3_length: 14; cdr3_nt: TGTGCCAGCAGCAGGACAGGGGTAAAAGAAAAACTGTTTTTT; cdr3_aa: CASSRTGVKEKLFF
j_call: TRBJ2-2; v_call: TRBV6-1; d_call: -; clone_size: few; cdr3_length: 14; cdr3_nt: TGTGCCAGCGGTGGGCAGGGGCCCACCGGGGAGCTGTTTTTT; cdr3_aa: CASGGQGPTGELFF
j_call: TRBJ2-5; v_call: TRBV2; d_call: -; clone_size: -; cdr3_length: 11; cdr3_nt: TGTGCCAGCAGCCCCAGGGAGACCCAGTACTTC; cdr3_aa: CASSPRETQYF
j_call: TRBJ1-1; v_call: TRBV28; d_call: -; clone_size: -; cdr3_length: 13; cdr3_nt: TGTGCCAGCAGTTTAGTGCCTGTTGCTGAAGCTTCCTTT; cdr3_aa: CASSLVPVAEASF
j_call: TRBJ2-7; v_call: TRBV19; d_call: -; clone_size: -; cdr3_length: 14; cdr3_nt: TGTGCCAGTAGTGCCGCCGGGACGGGCTACGAGCAGTACTTC; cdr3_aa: CASSAAGTGYEQYF
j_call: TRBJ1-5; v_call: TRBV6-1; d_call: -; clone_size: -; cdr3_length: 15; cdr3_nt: TGTGCCAGCAGTGAAAGGTTATATAGCAATCAGCCCCAGCATTTT; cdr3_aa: CASSERLYSNQPQHF
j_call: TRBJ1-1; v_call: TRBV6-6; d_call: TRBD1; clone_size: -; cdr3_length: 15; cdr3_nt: TGTGCCAGCAGTTCGTGGACAGGGGCCGACACTGAAGCTTTCTTT; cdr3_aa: CASSSWTGADTEAFF
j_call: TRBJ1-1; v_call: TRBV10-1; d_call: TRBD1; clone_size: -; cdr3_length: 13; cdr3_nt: TGCGCCAGCACGGGACAGGGGAACACTGAAGCTTTCTTT; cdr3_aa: CASTGQGNTEAFF
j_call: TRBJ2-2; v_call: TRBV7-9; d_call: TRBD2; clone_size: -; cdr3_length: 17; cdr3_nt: TGTGCCAGCAGCCGGACTAGCGGGAGGGCCAACACCGGGGAGCTGTTTTTT; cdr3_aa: CASSRTSGRANTGELFF
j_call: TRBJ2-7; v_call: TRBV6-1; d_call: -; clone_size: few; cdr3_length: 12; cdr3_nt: TGTGCCAGCAACCGGGTGGGAAACGAGCAGTACTTC; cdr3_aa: CASNRVGNEQYF
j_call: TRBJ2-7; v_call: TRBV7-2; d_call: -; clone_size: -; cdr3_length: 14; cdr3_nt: TGTGCCAGCAGCTTATCCGTTAGCTCCTACGAGCAGTACTTC; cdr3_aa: CASSLSVSSYEQYF
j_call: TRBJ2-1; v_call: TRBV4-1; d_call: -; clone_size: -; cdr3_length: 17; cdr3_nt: TGCGCCAGCAGCCCGATCCGGGGGAAGAAGGTCTACAATGAGCAGTTCTTC; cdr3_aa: CASSPIRGKKVYNEQFF